These 22 T cell receptor beta chains share one sample of origin, sequenced in a study of CD8+ T cells in alopecia areata. Regarding treatment: oral pan-JAK inhibitor, 5-10 mg twice daily. Isolated RNA was reverse transcribed into cDNA used as the sequencing template. Only in-frame clones appear in the TCRdb table, and some are missing; sequencing was by immunoSEQ multiplex PCR. The table includes approximately 200,000 clones, 60% to 70% detected once. This material consisted of CD4+ T cells sorted from blood, taken at week 4, from a patient treated with tofacitinib. These receptors originate from a human donor with alopecia areata.

This clone was seen a handful of times. For the CDR3, the DNA is TGCAGCGTTGATGGGAAGAGCGATGGCTACACCTTC. It translates to CSVDGKSDGYTF. The chain is built from TRBV29-1 and TRBJ1-2; unclear D gene. Germline V gives CDR1 SQVTM, CDR2 ANQGSEA. The CDR3 is made up of 12 amino acids. Trimming took 3 bases from V and 6 from J, leaving 11 bases between them.

The V gene is TRBV10-3, the J gene TRBJ2-1; no definite D call. V was trimmed by 0 bases and J by 10 bases, leaving 10 bases between them. The germline V gene encodes CDR1 ENHRY and CDR2 SYGVKD. The length of the CDR3 is 13 residues. The DNA for the CDR3 is TGTGCCATCAGTGAGTCGGCAGCCAGGGAGCAGTTCTTC. It specifies CAISESAAREQFF.

The chain employs TRBV5-6 and TRBJ2-3; D is perhaps TRBD2 (6 bases). This CDR3 is 15 amino acids long. Germline assignment: CDR1 SGHDT and CDR2 YYEEEE. V dropped 0 bases and J dropped 6 bases, with 14 bases sitting between them. CDR3 sequence reads: CASSLVPLAGDTQYF. Written as DNA, the CDR3 is TGTGCCAGCAGCTTGGTTCCCTTGGCGGGGGATACGCAGTATTTT.

The CDR3 DNA sequence: TGTGCTAGTGGGGCTACAGGGCGGATTGAAGCTTTCTTT. As protein: CASGATGRIEAFF. This chain uses TRBV12-5 with TRBJ1-1; tentative D call: TRBD1 (6 bases). The CDR3 sequence is 13 residues long. Trimming removed 6 bases from V and 7 bases from J, with 15 bases in between. Germline values: CDR1 LGHNT, CDR2 FRNRAP.

This clone was counted between two and nine times. The same CDR3 arises from other DNA sequences in this sample as well. The chain joins TRBV14 to TRBJ1-1; D gene uncertain. V lost 2 bases and J 1 base, leaving 5 bases between the germline ends. CDR3 length: 13 residues. CDR1 SGHDN and CDR2 FVKESK come from the germline V gene. The DNA of the CDR3 is TGTGCCAGCAGCCAAAGCCGGAACACTGAAGCTTTCTTT. Its protein is CASSQSRNTEAFF. The complete variable domain, with remaining parts taken from reference TRBV14 and TRBJ1-1, reads EAGVTQFPSHSVIEKGQTVTLRCDPISGHDNLYWYRRVMGKEIKFLLHFVKESKQDESGMPNNRFLAERTGGTYSTLKVQPAELEDSGVYFCASSQSRNTEAFFGQGTRLTVV.

Only a few counts were recorded for this clone. The J gene is TRBJ1-1, the V gene TRBV27, with D possibly being TRBD1 (5 bases). V lost 2 bases and J 1 base, leaving 5 bases between the germline ends. CDR1 and CDR2 (germline): MNHEY, SMNVEV (reference sequence). This CDR3 comprises 13 residues. The CDR3 DNA follows: TGTGCCAGCAGTTTAGGGGGGAACACTGAAGCTTTCTTT. This translates into CASSLGGNTEAFF.

This clone was detected a few times. The chain has TRBV29-1 and TRBJ2-7, with TRBD1 identical over 8 bases. CDR1 is SQVTM, CDR2 ANQGSEA, per germline. The CDR3 is 13 amino acids. V lost 4 bases to trimming and J lost 7 bases; unmatched junction nucleotides: 9. The CDR3 spells CSVGGTGGGEQYF. For the CDR3, the DNA is TGCAGCGTTGGGGGGACAGGCGGAGGAGAGCAGTACTTC.

This clone has more than one count but fewer than ten. This chain uses TRBV23-1 with TRBJ1-2; 8 positions match TRBD1. Being an ORF, TRBV23-1 has a function that is uncertain. J lost 8 bases, V lost 2 bases, and 13 bases had no gene match. The CDR3 length is 16 residues. The CDR3 coding sequence is TGCGCCAGCAGTCAACTTCTAACAGGGGGGGCGGAAGGCTACACCTTC. Protein product: CASSQLLTGGAEGYTF.

J is TRBJ2-7 and V is TRBV9; 8 nucleotides align to TRBD1. CDR3 length: 17 amino acids. CDR1 is SGDLS, CDR2 YYNGEE, per germline. The ends lost 0 bases at V and 5 bases at J; junction bases unmatched: 13. The CDR3 nucleotides read TGTGCCAGCAGCGTAGGAACCGGGACAGGTAGCAAGGACGAGCAGTACTTC. It yields the protein CASSVGTGTGSKDEQYF.

This chain uses TRBV6-5 with TRBJ2-3; 8 bases align to TRBD2. Per germline, CDR1 MNHEY and CDR2 SVGAGI. This CDR3 has 14 residues. Trimming cost V 8 bases and J 8 bases; bases outside gene matches: 12. This CDR3 reads CASRRGGPLVTQYF. Here the CDR3 DNA reads TGTGCCAGCCGCCGGGGGGGTCCGCTCGTTACGCAGTATTTT.

The chain uses TRBV29-1 and TRBJ2-5; tentative D call: TRBD1 (5 bases). With 4 bases removed from V and 6 bases from J, the gap between germline ends came to 15 bases. This CDR3 has 13 amino acids. Germline loops: CDR1 SQVTM, CDR2 ANQGSEA. CDR3 coding DNA: TGCAGCGTTGGAACAGGAGTGTCGAAGACCCAGTACTTC. Protein sequence: CSVGTGVSKTQYF.

V usage is TRBV7-2 and J usage is TRBJ2-3; D gene uncertain. Germline CDR1 reads SGHTA; CDR2 reads FQGNSA. The CDR3 covers 15 residues. Between the trimmed V and J ends, which lost 3 bases and 0 bases, there was a span of 10 bases. The CDR3 sequence: CASSLVGTSTDTQYF. CDR3 DNA sequence: TGTGCCAGCAGCTTGGTAGGAACCAGCACAGATACGCAGTATTTT.

The J gene is TRBJ1-6, the V gene TRBV30, with 7 bases lining up with TRBD1. Germline lookup yields CDR1 GTSNPN and CDR2 SVGIG (reference sequence). V gave up 2 bases and J gave up 7 bases; unmatched junction bases: 5. The CDR3 consists of 14 residues. Here the CDR3 DNA reads TGTGCCTGGAGTCCCGGGACAGCCAATTCACCCCTCCACTTT. Protein product: CAWSPGTANSPLHF.

This clone has more than one count but fewer than ten. The rearrangement uses TRBV29-1 and TRBJ2-7, with D tentatively TRBD2 (5 bases). Germline V gene lookup returns CDR1 SQVTM and CDR2 ANQGSEA. V lost 5 bases and J lost 6, with 11 bases in between. The CDR3 totals 11 residues. The CDR3 DNA is TGCAGCGTTATCGAGGGCGCCGAGCAGTACTTC. Its protein is CSVIEGAEQYF.

This clone was recorded a few times. Its ends do not fully match the called genes, so a read error is possible. The V and J genes are TRBV5-1 and TRBJ1-1; 9 bases are a match to TRBD1. There are 17 residues in the CDR3. CDR1 SGHRS and CDR2 YFSETQ come from the germline V gene. CDR3: CASSFYGTGPEYTEVFF. DNA for the CDR3: TGCGCCAGCAGCTTCTATGGGACAGGGCCTGAGTACACTGAAGTTTTCTTT.

The CDR3 is CASRQGHANTGELFF. In nucleotides, the CDR3 is TGTGCCAGTAGGCAAGGGCACGCGAACACCGGGGAGCTGTTTTTT. The rearrangement uses TRBV19 and TRBJ2-2; D gene unclear. Germline lookup yields CDR1 LNHDA and CDR2 SQIVND (reference sequence). Trimming stripped 6 bases from V and 0 bases from J, with 11 bases between. This CDR3 has 15 residues.

The rearrangement links TRBV4-1 to TRBJ1-5; 9 bases map to TRBD1. V shed 0 bases, J shed 4 bases, and the junction held 13 bases outside the gene matches. The CDR3 has 19 residues. In germline, CDR1 is MGHRA, CDR2 YSYEKL. CDR3 sequence: CASSQERTSRTGVNQPQHF. In nucleotides, the CDR3 is TGCGCCAGCAGCCAAGAGAGAACGTCAAGGACAGGGGTTAATCAGCCCCAGCATTTT.

The DNA for the CDR3 is TGCAGCGTTGGATTAGCGGGGTTGGGTAATGAGCAGTTCTTC. Encoded protein: CSVGLAGLGNEQFF. The chain joins TRBV29-1 to TRBJ2-1, with TRBD2 matching 8 bases. The ends lost 4 bases at V and 7 bases at J; junction bases unmatched: 9. Germline CDR1 is SQVTM and CDR2 is ANQGSEA. The CDR3 loop spans 14 amino acids.

This clone was recorded a few times. The chain uses TRBV7-9 and TRBJ2-7, with 7 bases identical to TRBD2. Trimming cost V 1 base and J 3 bases; bases outside gene matches: 6. Germline-derived CDR1 and CDR2 are SEHNR and FQNEAQ (reference sequence). CDR3 size: 15 residues. The CDR3 DNA follows: TGTGCCAGCAGCTTAGGACTAGCCGAGAGCTACGAGCAGTACTTC. The encoded protein is CASSLGLAESYEQYF.

The rearrangement links TRBV2 to TRBJ2-3; D may correspond to TRBD1 or TRBD2 (6 bases each). This CDR3 is built from 13 residues. Germline CDR1 is SNHLY and CDR2 is FYNNEI. Trimming cost V 3 bases and J 6 bases, with 10 bases left between them. CDR3 sequence: CASSERGEDTQYF. Written as DNA, the CDR3 is TGTGCCAGCAGTGAGAGGGGGGAGGATACGCAGTATTTT.

This clone was found a few times. This chain joins TRBV4-1 and TRBJ2-7, with 7 bases that match TRBD1. CDR3 length equals 15 residues. From germline, CDR1 is MGHRA and CDR2 YSYEKL. Losses at the gene ends were 1 base for V and 1 base for J; bases not matched to a gene: 4. DNA of the CDR3: TGCGCCAGCAGCCAAGGGGCAGGGGGATCCTACGAGCAGTACTTC. It yields the protein CASSQGAGGSYEQYF.

This clone came up a few times. The chain recombines TRBV30 with TRBJ1-2; possible D gene TRBD1, 5 bases. The V end lost 8 bases, the J end lost 4 bases, and 14 bases lay between the germline ends. Germline V gene lookup returns CDR1 GTSNPN and CDR2 SVGIG (reference sequence). The CDR3 consists of 12 residues. Written as DNA, the CDR3 is TGTGCCAGTACAGGCCAGGGCTATGGCTACACCTTC. It is translated as CASTGQGYGYTF.